This T cell receptor beta chain is drawn from a study of control samples from healthy donors and cancer patients. Profiling relied on immunoSEQ multiplex PCR, and the TCRdb table lists in-frame clones only, not all of them. The data show about 130,000 clones, approximately 90% seen once. J gave up 5 bases and V 4 bases, and 3 bases lay outside the gene matches. Germline assignment: CDR1 LGHDT and CDR2 YNNKEL (reference sequence). The CDR3 loop spans 15 amino acids. This clone was found once. The rearrangement joins TRBV3-1 (or the pseudogene TRBV3-2) to TRBJ1-6, with TRBD1 matching 9 bases. This clonotype originated in a man aged 45 to 65 in good health. The sequenced material came from blood. The CDR3 here is CASSPWTGDNSPLHF. The CDR3 coding sequence is TGTGCCAGCAGCCCCTGGACAGGGGATAATTCACCCCTCCACTTT.